This TCR beta chain came from a study of CD4+ T cells in melanoma. This clone was picked up one time. Its cognate antigen is unknown. J lost 4 bases, V lost 4 bases, and 5 bases had no gene match. The CDR3 is 17 amino acids. Germline CDR1 and CDR2: SGHTA and FQGNSA. Findings and limits, study-wide: CD8+ T cell, macrophage and B cell function reportedly correlated with neoantigen-specific CD4+ T cells. In melanoma, neoantigen-specific CD4+ T cells reportedly differed in differentiation state.

TCRdb keeps only in-frame clones here, not all; method: immunoSEQ multiplex PCR. This sample has roughly 4,200 clones; around 68% occur once, and the top ten carry less than 40%. The sequenced sample consisted of cells from a culture (not recorded whether cultured in vitro). This clonotype was sampled from a human donor with melanoma. The V and J genes are TRBV7-2 and TRBJ2-1, with TRBD2 matching 15 bases. The CDR3 DNA sequence: TGTGCCAGCAGCTGGGGACTAGCGGGGGGTCGGTACAATGAGCAGTTCTTC. This gives the protein CASSWGLAGGRYNEQFF.